The clone carrying this T cell receptor beta chain showed up many times. Authors' methods: Reference gene primer amplification in the assay estimated nucleated cell counts. The repertoire was sequenced with immunoSEQ multiplex PCR; TCRdb's copy has only in-frame clones and lacks some. D and trimming were read from the DNA, whereas the V and J calls and clone size are those reported in that table. The sample lists some 250,000 clones; 84% were seen once. The sample is drawn from a study of blood T cell repertoires in COVID-19. The wider study: COVID-19 samples, acute and convalescent, were from the United States, Italy and Spain. PBMCs, B-cell-depleted T cells, or T cells were the source of the cDNA or gDNA that made up the material.

This receptor was obtained from a man between 60 and 75 years old with acute or convalescent COVID-19. The sequenced sample consisted of peripheral blood.

CDR3: CASSLGDRGIRETQYF. The CDR3 coding sequence is TGTGCCAGCAGCTTAGGGGACAGGGGAATTAGAGAGACCCAGTACTTC. This chain joins TRBV7-9 and TRBJ2-5; 10 nucleotides agree with TRBD1. CDR1 and CDR2 (germline): SEHNR, FQNEAQ (reference sequence). V lost 1 base to trimming and J lost 4 bases; unmatched junction nucleotides: 6. The CDR3 is 16 amino acids.